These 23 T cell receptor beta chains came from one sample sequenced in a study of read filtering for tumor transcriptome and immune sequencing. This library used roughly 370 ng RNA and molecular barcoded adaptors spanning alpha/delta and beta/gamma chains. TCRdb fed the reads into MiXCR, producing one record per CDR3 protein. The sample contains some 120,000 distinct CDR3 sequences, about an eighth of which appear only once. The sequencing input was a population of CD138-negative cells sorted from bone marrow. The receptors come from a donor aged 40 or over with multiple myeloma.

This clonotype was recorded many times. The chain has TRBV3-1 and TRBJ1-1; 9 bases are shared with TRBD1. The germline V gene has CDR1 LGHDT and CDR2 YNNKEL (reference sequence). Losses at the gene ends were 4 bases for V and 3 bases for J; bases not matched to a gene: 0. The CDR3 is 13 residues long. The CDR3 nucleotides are TGTGCCAGCAGCCGGGACAGGGACACTGAAGCTTTCTTT. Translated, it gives CASSRDRDTEAFF. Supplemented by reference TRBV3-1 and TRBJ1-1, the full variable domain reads DTAVSQTPKYLVTQMGNDKSIKCEQNLGHDTMYWYKQDSKKFLKIMFSYNNKELIINETVPNRFSPKSPDKAHLNLHINSLELGDSAVYFCASSRDRDTEAFFGQGTRLTVV.

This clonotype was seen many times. As DNA, the CDR3 is TGTGCCAGCAGTGGCCGTCGATCTATAGAGCCCCAGCATTTT. Translation gives CASSGRRSIEPQHF. V usage is TRBV6-1 and J usage is TRBJ1-5; D remains ambiguous. Germline V lookup: CDR1 MNHNS, CDR2 SASEGT. The CDR3 is made up of 14 amino acids. V shed 4 bases and J shed 8 bases, with 15 bases lying between them.

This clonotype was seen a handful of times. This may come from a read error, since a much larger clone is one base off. CDR3 nucleotide sequence: TGTGCCTGGCATCAGGGCTACAATGAGCAGTTCTTC. It specifies CAWHQGYNEQFF. The chain links TRBV30 to TRBJ2-1, with a weak D call TRBD1 (5 bases). CDR3 size: 12 residues. The germline V gene encodes CDR1 GTSNPN and CDR2 SVGIG (reference sequence). V lost 5 bases and J 3 bases, leaving 8 bases between the germline ends.

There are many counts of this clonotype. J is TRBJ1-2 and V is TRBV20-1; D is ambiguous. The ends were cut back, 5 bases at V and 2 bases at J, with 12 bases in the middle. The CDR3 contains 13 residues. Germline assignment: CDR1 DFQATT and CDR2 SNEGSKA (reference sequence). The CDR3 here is CSAPAGRNYGYTF. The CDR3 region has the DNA TGCAGTGCTCCCGCTGGAAGAAACTATGGCTACACCTTC.

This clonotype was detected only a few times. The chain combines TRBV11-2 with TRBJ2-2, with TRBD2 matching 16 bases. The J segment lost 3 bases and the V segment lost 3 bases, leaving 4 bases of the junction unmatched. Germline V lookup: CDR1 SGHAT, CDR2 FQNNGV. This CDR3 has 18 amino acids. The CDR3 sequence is CASSFGTSGRGDTGELFF. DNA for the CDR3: TGTGCCAGCAGCTTCGGGACTAGCGGGAGGGGAGACACCGGGGAGCTGTTTTTT.

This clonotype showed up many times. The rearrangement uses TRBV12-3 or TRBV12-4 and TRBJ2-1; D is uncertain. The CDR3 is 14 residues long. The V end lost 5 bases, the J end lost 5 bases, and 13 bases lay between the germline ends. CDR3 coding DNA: TGTGCCAGCAGTGGAGTCGACCGGGACAATGAGCAGTTCTTC. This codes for CASSGVDRDNEQFF.

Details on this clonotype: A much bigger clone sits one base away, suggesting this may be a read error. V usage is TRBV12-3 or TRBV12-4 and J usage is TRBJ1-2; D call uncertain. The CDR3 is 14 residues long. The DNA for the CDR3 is TGTGCCAGCAGTTTAAGGGTAGCTAACTATGGCCACACCTTC. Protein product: CASSLRVANYGHTF.

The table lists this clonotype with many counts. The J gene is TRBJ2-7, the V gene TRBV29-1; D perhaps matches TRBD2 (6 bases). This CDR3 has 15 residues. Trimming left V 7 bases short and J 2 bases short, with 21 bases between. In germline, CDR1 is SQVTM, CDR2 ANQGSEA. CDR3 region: CSGPGLFVGPYEQYF. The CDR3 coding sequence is TGCAGCGGACCGGGACTCTTCGTCGGCCCCTACGAGCAGTACTTC.

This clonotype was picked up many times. This chain's CDR3 is CASSLDIAGGDTQYF. The CDR3 DNA is TGTGCCAGCAGCTTAGACATAGCGGGAGGAGATACGCAGTATTTT. V and J are TRBV7-9 and TRBJ2-3, with 10 bases identical to TRBD2. After removal of 1 base from V and 5 bases from J, the junction contained 3 bases not matched to a gene. The CDR3 extends over 15 amino acids. Germline V gene lookup returns CDR1 SEHNR and CDR2 FQNEAQ (reference sequence).

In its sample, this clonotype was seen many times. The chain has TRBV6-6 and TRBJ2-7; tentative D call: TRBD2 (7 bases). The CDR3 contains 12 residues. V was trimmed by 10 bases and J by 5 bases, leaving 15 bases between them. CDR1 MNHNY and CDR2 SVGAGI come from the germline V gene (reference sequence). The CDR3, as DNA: TGTGCCACCGGAACGGGGGGCAACGAGCAGTACTTC. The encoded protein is CATGTGGNEQYF.

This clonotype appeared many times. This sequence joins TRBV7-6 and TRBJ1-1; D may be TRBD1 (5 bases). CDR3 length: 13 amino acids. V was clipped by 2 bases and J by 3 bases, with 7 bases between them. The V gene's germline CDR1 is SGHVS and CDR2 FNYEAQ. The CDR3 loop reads CASSLRGDTEAFF. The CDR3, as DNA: TGTGCCAGCAGCTTACGGGGGGACACTGAAGCTTTCTTT.

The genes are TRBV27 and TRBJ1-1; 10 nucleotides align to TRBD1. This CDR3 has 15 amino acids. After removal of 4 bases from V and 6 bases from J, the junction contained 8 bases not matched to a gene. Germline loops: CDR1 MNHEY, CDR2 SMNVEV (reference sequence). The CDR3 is CASSSGQGGYAEAFF. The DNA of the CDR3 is TGTGCCAGCAGTTCCGGACAGGGGGGGTACGCTGAAGCTTTCTTT.

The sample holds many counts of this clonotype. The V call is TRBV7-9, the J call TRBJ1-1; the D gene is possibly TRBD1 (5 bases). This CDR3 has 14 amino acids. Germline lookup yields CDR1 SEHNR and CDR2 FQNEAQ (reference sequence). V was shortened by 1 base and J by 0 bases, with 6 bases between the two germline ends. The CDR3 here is CASSLGGMNTEAFF. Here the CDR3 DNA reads TGTGCCAGCAGCTTAGGGGGGATGAACACTGAAGCTTTCTTT.

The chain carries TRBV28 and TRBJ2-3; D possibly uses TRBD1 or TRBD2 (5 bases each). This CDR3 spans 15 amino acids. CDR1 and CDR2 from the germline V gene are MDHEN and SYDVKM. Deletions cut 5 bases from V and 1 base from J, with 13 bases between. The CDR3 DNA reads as TGTGCCAGCAGTCCCGGGGACGTAGGCACAGATACGCAGTATTTT. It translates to CASSPGDVGTDTQYF.

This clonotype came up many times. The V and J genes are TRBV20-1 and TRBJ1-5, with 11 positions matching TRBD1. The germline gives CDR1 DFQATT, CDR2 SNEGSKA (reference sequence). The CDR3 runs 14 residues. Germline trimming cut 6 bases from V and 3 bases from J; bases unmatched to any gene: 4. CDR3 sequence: CSAPGQGVNQPQHF. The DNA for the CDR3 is TGCAGTGCACCGGGACAGGGGGTCAATCAGCCCCAGCATTTT.

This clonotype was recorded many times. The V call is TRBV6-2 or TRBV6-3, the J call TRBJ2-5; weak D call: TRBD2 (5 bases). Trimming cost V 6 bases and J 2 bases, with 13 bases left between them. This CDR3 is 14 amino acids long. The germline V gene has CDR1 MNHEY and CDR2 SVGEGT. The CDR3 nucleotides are TGTGCCAGCAGGCGAGGGAACCTACAAGAGACCCAGTACTTC. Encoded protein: CASRRGNLQETQYF.

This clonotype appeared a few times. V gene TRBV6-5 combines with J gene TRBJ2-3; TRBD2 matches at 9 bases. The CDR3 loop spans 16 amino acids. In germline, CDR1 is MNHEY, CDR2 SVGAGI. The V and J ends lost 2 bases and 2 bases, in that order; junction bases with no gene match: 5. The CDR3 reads CASSYRGGGNTDTQYF. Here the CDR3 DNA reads TGTGCCAGCAGTTACCGCGGGGGGGGGAACACAGATACGCAGTATTTT.

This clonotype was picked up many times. The CDR3 spells CASSLGTGAHYEQYF. The CDR3 nucleotides read TGTGCCAGTAGCCTGGGGACAGGGGCCCACTACGAGCAGTACTTC. This sequence joins TRBV19 and TRBJ2-7; 10 bases agree with TRBD1. The CDR3 sequence is 15 residues long. V gave up 6 bases and J gave up 3 bases; unmatched junction bases: 8. Germline V gene data show CDR1 as LNHDA and CDR2 as SQIVND (reference sequence).

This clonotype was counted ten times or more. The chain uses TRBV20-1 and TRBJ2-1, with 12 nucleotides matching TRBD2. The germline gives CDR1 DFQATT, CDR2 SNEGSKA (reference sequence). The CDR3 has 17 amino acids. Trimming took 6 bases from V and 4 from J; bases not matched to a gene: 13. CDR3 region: CSARRASGGVIYNEQFF. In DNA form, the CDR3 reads TGCAGTGCGCGAAGGGCTAGCGGGGGGGTCATATACAATGAGCAGTTCTTC.

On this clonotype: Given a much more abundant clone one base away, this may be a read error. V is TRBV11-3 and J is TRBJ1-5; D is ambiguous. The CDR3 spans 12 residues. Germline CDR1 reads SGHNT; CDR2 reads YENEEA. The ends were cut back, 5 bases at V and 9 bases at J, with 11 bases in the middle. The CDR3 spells CASSIGFRPQHF. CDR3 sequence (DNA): TGTGCCAGCAGCATAGGGTTTCGGCCCCAGCATTTT. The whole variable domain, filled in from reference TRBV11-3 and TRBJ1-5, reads EAGVVQSPRYKIIEKKQPVAFWCNPISGHNTLYWYLQNLGQGPELLIRYENEEAVDDSQLPKDRFSAERLKGVDSTLKIQPAELGDSAVYLCASSIGFRPQHFGDGTRLSIL.

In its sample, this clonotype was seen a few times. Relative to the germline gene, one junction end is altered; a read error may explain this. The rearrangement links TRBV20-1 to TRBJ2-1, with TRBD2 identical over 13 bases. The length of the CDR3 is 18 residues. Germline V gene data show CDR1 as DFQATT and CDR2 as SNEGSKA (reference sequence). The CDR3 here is CSARGGLIGTSGDNEQFF. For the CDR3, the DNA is TGCAGCGCTAGAGGTGGTTTAATTGGGACTAGCGGGGACAATGAGCAGTTCTTC.

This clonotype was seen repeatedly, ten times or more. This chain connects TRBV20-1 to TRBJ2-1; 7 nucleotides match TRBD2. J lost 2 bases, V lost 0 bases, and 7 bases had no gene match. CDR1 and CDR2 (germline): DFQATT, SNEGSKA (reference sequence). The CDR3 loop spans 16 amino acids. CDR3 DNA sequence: TGCAGTGCTAGAGACCCGACTAGCTCCCCCTACAATGAGCAGTTCTTC. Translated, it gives CSARDPTSSPYNEQFF.

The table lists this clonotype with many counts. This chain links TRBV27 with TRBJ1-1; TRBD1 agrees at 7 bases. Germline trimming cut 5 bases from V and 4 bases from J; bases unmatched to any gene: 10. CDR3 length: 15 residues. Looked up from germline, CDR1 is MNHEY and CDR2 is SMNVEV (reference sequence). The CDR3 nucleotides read TGTGCCAGCAGTCAGCGGTACTCAGGGGGCACTGAAGCTTTCTTT. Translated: CASSQRYSGGTEAFF.